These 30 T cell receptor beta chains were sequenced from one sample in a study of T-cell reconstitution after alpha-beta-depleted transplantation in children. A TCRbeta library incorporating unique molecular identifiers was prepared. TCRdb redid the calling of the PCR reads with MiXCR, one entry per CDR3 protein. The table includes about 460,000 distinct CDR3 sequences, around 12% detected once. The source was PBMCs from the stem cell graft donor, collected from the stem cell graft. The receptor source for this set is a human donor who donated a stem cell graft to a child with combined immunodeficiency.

CDR3 in DNA: TGCAGCGTCAGGGGCTCACCGATGGGCACCGGGGAGCTGTTTTTT. It specifies CSVRGSPMGTGELFF. The V call is TRBV29-1, the J call TRBJ2-2, with D possibly matching TRBD1 (6 bases). Germline V CDR1 and CDR2: SQVTM, ANQGSEA. This CDR3 region has 15 residues. V lost 6 bases and J lost 4, with 18 bases in between.

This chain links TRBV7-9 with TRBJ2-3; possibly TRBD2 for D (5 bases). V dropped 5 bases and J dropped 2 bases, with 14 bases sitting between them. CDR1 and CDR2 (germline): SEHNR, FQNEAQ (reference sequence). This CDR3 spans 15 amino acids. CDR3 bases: TGTGCCAGCAGCCCCCGTTCGAGGGCCACAGATACGCAGTATTTT. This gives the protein CASSPRSRATDTQYF.

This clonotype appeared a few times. CDR3 nucleotides: TGTGCCAGCAGCCTGCCCCTTAGGAGCTCCTACAATGAGCAGTTCTTC. Its translation: CASSLPLRSSYNEQFF. The rearrangement joins TRBV3-1 to TRBJ2-1, with D hard to call. V was cut by 4 bases and J by 0 bases, with 13 bases left in between. CDR1 is LGHDT, CDR2 YNNKEL, per germline (reference sequence). The CDR3 spans 16 residues.

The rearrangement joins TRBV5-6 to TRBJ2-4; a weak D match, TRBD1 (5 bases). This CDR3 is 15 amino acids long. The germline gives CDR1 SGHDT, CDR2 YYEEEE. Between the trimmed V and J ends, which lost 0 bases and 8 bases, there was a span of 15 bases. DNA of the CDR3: TGTGCCAGCAGCTTGGTTGGGGCCGATGGGGACATTCAGTACTTC. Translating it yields CASSLVGADGDIQYF.

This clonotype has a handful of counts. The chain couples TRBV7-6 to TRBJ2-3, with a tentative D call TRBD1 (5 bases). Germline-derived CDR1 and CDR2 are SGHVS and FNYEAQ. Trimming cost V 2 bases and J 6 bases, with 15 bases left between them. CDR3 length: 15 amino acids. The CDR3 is CASSLRKTPGDTQYF. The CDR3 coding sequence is TGTGCCAGCAGCTTACGGAAAACCCCAGGGGATACGCAGTATTTT.

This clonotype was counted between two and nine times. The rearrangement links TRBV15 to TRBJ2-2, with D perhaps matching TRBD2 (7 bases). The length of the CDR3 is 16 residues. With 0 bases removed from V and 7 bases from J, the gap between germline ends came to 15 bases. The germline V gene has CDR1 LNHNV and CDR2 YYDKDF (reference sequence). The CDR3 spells CATSRDGRGGVGELFF. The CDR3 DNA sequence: TGTGCCACCAGCAGAGATGGTAGAGGGGGGGTCGGGGAGCTGTTTTTT.

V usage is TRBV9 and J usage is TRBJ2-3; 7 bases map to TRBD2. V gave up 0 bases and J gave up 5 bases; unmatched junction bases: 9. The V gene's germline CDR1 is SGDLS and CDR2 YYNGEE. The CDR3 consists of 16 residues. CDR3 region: CASSVGVAGAGDTQYF. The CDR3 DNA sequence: TGTGCCAGCAGCGTAGGGGTGGCGGGAGCTGGAGATACGCAGTATTTT.

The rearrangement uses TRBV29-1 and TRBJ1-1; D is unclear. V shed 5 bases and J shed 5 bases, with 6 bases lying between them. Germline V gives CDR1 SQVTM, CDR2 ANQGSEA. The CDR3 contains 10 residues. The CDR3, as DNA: TGCAGCGTTTTCGTGACTGAAGCTTTCTTT. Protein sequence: CSVFVTEAFF. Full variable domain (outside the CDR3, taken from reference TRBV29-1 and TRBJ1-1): SAVISQKPSRDICQRGTSLTIQCQVDSQVTMMFWYRQQPGQSLTLIATANQGSEATYESGFVIDKFPISRPNLTFSTLTVSNMSPEDSSIYLCSVFVTEAFFGQGTRLTVV.

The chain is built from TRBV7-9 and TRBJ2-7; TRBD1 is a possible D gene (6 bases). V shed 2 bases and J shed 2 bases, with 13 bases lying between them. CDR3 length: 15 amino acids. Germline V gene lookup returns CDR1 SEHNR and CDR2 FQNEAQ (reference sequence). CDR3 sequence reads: CASSLSQGSTYEQYF. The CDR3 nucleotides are TGTGCCAGCAGCTTATCCCAGGGGTCAACCTACGAGCAGTACTTC.

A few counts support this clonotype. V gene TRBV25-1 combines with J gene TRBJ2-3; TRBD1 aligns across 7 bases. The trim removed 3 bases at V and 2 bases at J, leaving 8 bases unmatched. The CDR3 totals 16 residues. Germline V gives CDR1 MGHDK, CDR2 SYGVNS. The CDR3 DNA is TGTGCCAGCAGTGACCGCGACAGGGTTACCACAGATACGCAGTATTTT. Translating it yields CASSDRDRVTTDTQYF. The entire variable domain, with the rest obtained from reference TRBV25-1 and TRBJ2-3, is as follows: EADIYQTPRYLVIGTGKKITLECSQTMGHDKMYWYQQDPGMELHLIHYSYGVNSTEKGDLSSESTVSRIRTEHFPLTLESARPSHTSQYLCASSDRDRVTTDTQYFGPGTRLTVL.

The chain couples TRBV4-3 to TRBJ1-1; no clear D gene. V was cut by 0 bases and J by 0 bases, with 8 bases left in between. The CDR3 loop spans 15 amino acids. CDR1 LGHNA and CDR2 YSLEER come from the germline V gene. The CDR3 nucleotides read TGCGCCAGCAGCCAAGAGGTCAGACTGAACACTGAAGCTTTCTTT. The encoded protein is CASSQEVRLNTEAFF.

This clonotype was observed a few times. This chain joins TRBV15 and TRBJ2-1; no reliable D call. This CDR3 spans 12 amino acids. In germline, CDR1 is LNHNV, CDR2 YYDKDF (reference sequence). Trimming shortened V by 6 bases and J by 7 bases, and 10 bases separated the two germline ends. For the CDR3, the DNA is TGTGCCACCAGGGATTATCGGAATGAGCAGTTCTTC. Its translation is CATRDYRNEQFF.

DNA for the CDR3: TGTGCCAGCAGCCCCAGGAAGTACGGGGAGCTGTTTTTT. Translated: CASSPRKYGELFF. The chain uses TRBV5-8 and TRBJ2-2; D gene ambiguous. This CDR3 has 13 amino acids. Between the trimmed V and J ends, which lost 4 bases and 7 bases, there was a span of 11 bases. Germline CDR1 SGHTS, CDR2 YDEGEE.

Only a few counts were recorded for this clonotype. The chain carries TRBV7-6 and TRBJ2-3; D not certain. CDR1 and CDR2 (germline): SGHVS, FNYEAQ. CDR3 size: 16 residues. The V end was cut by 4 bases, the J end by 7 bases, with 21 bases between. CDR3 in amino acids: CASSSIKVDSGNTQYF. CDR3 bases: TGTGCCAGCAGCTCCATAAAAGTGGATAGTGGCAATACGCAGTATTTT. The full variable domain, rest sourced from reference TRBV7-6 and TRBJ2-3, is GAGVSQSPRYKVTKRGQDVALRCDPISGHVSLYWYRQALGQGPEFLTYFNYEAQQDKSGLPNDRFSAERPEGSISTLTIQRTEQRDSAMYRCASSSIKVDSGNTQYFGPGTRLTVL.

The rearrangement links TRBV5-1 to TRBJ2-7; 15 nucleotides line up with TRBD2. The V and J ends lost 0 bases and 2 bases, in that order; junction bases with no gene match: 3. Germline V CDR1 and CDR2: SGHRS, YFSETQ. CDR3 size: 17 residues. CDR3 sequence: CASSLAGLAGGAYEQYF. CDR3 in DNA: TGCGCCAGCAGCTTGGCGGGACTAGCGGGAGGCGCCTACGAGCAGTACTTC.

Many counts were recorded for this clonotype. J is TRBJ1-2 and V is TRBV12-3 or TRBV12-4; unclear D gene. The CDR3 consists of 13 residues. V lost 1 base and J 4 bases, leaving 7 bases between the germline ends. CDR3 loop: CASSLGQVYGYTF. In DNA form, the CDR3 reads TGTGCCAGCAGTTTAGGGCAGGTCTATGGCTACACCTTC.

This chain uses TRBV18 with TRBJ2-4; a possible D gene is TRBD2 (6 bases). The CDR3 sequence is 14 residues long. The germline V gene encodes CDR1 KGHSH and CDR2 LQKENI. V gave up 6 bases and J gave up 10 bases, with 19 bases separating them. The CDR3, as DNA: TGTGCCAGCTCCGAAAGTTGGGGGACTCAGATTCAGTACTTC. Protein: CASSESWGTQIQYF.

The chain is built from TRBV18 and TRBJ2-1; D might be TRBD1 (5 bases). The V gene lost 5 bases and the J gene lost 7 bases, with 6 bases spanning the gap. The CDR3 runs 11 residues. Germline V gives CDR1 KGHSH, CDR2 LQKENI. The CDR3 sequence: CASSNRNEQFF. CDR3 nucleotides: TGTGCCAGCTCAAACAGGAATGAGCAGTTCTTC.

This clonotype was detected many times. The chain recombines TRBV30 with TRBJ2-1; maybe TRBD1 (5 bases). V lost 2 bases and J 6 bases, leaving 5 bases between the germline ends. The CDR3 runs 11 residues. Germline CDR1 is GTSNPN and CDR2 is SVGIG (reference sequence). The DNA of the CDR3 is TGTGCCTGGAGTCAGGGCAATGAGCAGTTCTTC. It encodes CAWSQGNEQFF.

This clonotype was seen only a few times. The CDR3 region has the DNA TGTGCCAGCAGCTTGGGACTGAGCTATAATTCACCCCTCCACTTT. Residues: CASSLGLSYNSPLHF. The chain is built from TRBV5-5 and TRBJ1-6; D call uncertain. The germline V and J ends were trimmed by 0 bases and 3 bases, with 7 bases remaining between them. The CDR3 totals 15 residues. Germline CDR1 is SGHKS and CDR2 is YYEKEE (reference sequence).

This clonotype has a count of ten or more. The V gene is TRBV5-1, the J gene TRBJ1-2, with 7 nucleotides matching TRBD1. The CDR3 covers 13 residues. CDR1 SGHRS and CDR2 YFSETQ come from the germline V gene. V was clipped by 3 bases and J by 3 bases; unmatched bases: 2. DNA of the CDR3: TGCGCCAGCAGCTCCGGACAGGACTATGGCTACACCTTC. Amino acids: CASSSGQDYGYTF.

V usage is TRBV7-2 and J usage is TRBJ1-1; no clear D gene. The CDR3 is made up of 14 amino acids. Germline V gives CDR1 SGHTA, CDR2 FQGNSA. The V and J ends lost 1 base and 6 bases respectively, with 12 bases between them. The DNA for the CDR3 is TGTGCCAGCAGCTTAGGGAATGCGGTCTCTGAAGCTTTCTTT. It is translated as CASSLGNAVSEAFF.

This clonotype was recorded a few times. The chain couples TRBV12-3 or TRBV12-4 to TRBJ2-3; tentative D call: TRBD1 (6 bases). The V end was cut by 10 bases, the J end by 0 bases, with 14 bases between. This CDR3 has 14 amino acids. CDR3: CATGQSWSTDTQYF. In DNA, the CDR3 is TGTGCCACCGGACAGAGTTGGAGCACAGATACGCAGTATTTT.

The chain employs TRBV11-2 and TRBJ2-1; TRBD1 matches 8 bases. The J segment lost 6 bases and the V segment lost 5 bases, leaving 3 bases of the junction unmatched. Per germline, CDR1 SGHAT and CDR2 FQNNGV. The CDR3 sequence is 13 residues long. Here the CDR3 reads CASSRDRSNEQFF. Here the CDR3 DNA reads TGTGCCAGCAGCCGGGACAGGAGCAATGAGCAGTTCTTC.

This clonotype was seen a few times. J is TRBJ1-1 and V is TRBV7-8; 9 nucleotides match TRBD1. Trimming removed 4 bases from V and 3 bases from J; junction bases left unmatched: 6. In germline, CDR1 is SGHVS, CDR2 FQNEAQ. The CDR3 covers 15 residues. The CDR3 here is CASSSRQGGYTEAFF. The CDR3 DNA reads TGTGCCAGCAGCTCTCGACAGGGGGGTTACACTGAAGCTTTCTTT.

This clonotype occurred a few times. CDR3 loop: CASSQDRNPGGYTF. The CDR3 DNA reads TGCGCCAGCAGCCAGGACAGGAACCCCGGGGGCTACACCTTC. The chain carries TRBV4-3 and TRBJ1-2, with 7 bases identical to TRBD1. The V segment lost 3 bases and the J segment 8 bases; nucleotides outside the gene matches: 9. Per the germline V gene, CDR1 is LGHNA and CDR2 is YSLEER. The CDR3 spans 14 residues.

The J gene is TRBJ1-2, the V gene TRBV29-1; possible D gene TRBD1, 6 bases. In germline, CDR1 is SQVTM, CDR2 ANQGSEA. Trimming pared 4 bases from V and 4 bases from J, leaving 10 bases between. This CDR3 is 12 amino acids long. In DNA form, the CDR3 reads TGCAGCGTTGCGCAGGGGCCCTATGGCTACACCTTC. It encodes CSVAQGPYGYTF.

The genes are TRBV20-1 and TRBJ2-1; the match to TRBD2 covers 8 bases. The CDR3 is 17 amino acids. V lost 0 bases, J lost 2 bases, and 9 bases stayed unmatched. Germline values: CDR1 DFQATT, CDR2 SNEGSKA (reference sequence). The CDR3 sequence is CSARDTSSGSTYNEQFF. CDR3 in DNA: TGCAGTGCTAGAGATACGAGCAGCGGGAGTACCTACAATGAGCAGTTCTTC.

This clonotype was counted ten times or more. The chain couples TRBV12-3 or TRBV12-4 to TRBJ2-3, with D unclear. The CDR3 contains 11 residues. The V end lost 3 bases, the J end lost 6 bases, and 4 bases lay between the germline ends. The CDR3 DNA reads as TGTGCCAGCAGTTTCAGGGATACGCAGTATTTT. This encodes CASSFRDTQYF.

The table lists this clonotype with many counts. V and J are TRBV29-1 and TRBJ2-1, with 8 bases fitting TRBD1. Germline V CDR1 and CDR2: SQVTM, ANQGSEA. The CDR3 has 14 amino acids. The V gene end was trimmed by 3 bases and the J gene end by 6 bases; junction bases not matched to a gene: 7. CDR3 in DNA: TGCAGCGTTGACTTGCGACAGGGGTTCAATGAGCAGTTCTTC. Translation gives CSVDLRQGFNEQFF.